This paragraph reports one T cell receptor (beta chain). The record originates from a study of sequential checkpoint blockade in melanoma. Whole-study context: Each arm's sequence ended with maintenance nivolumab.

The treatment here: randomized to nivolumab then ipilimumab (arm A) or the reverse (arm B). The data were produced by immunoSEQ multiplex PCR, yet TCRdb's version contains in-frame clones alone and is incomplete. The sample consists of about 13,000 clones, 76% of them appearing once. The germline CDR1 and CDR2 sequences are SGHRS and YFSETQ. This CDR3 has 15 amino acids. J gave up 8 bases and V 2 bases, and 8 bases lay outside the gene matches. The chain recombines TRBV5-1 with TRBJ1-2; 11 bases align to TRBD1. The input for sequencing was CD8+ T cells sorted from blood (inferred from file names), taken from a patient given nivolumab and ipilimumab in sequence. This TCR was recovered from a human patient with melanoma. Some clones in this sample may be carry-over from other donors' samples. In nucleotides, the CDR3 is TGCGCCAGCAGCTTATACGGACAGGGGGCGCCCGGCTACACCTTC. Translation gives CASSLYGQGAPGYTF. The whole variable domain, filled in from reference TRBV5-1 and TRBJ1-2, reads KAGVTQTPRYLIKTRGQQVTLSCSPISGHRSVSWYQQTPGQGLQFLFEYFSETQRNKGNFPGRFSGRQFSNSRSEMNVSTLELGDSALYLCASSLYGQGAPGYTFGSGTRLTVV.